The rows below give T cell receptor beta chains drawn from one sample of a study of molecular identifiers for immune sequencing clone quantification. TCRdb passed the PCR reads through MiXCR, listing each CDR3 protein once. The data show 600,000 to 650,000 distinct CDR3 sequences, with 20% seen just once and under 0.95% held by the top ten. The sample consisted of naive CD8+ T cells from blood, with Jurkat cell RNA spiked in. The receptor set was obtained from a human donor in good health. Some libraries in this study had Jurkat cell RNA spiked in. CDR3s leave out the opening cysteine and the closing phenylalanine or tryptophan. The order of the fields is clone size, J gene, V gene, CDR3 protein. Only part of the rows carry a size: once, few, many, or a class if the clone is expanded.

size: few
J: TRBJ2-7
V: TRBV13
CDR3: ASSLVGEHEQY

size: many
J: TRBJ2-7
V: TRBV28
CDR3: ASRPGTGVAYEQY

size: few
J: TRBJ2-5
V: TRBV27
CDR3: ASSLGAGEVETQY

size: -
J: TRBJ2-5
V: TRBV3-1
CDR3: ASSQSGVQETQY

size: -
J: TRBJ2-1
V: TRBV6-6
CDR3: ASTSSGTEAYNEQF

size: few
J: TRBJ2-7
V: TRBV13
CDR3: ASSPLGSGGYEQY

size: many
J: TRBJ1-5
V: TRBV7-2
CDR3: ASSLSLGSNQPQH

size: -
J: TRBJ2-1
V: TRBV10-3
CDR3: AISELGTSGYNEQF

size: many
J: TRBJ2-3
V: TRBV7-8
CDR3: ASSLASRTTDTQY

size: many
J: TRBJ2-7
V: TRBV19
CDR3: ASSPQGAFYEQY

size: many
J: TRBJ2-1
V: TRBV29-1
CDR3: SVTGGSYNEQF

size: few
J: TRBJ2-5
V: TRBV19
CDR3: ASSSWDRGQETQY

size: many
J: TRBJ2-5
V: TRBV4-2
CDR3: ASSQEEGGPSETQY

size: many
J: TRBJ2-7
V: TRBV30
CDR3: AWTQDGTRSIYEQY

size: few
J: TRBJ2-1
V: TRBV7-6
CDR3: ASSRRTLPPTNEQF

size: -
J: TRBJ1-5
V: TRBV12-3/TRBV12-4
CDR3: ASRLLNQPQH

size: many
J: TRBJ2-3
V: TRBV2
CDR3: ASSDLRGLSDTQY

size: many
J: TRBJ2-6
V: TRBV7-2
CDR3: ASTQLAYRLAGDTSGANVLT

size: many
J: TRBJ1-5
V: TRBV19
CDR3: ASNTQGGQPQH

size: many
J: TRBJ2-1
V: TRBV11-2
CDR3: ASSFLAGGFEQF

size: many
J: TRBJ2-3
V: TRBV7-9
CDR3: ASSLALAGPTDTQY

size: many
J: TRBJ2-3
V: TRBV7-8
CDR3: ASSLGTLLFTDTQY

size: many
J: TRBJ2-3
V: TRBV4-2
CDR3: ASSQDQSDNGDTQY

size: many
J: TRBJ2-5
V: TRBV28
CDR3: ASSPRTGPGETQY

size: many
J: TRBJ2-2
V: TRBV2
CDR3: ASRKGTGELF

size: many
J: TRBJ2-3
V: TRBV28
CDR3: ASSLAVFLDTQY

size: few
J: TRBJ2-1
V: TRBV19
CDR3: ASSVSAYNEQF

size: many
J: TRBJ2-5
V: TRBV6-5
CDR3: ASSYGSGGTETQY

size: many
J: TRBJ2-7
V: TRBV5-8
CDR3: ASSLVLAGIDEQY

size: many
J: TRBJ2-3
V: TRBV6-5
CDR3: ASSWRPSTDTQY

size: many
J: TRBJ2-5
V: TRBV12-3/TRBV12-4
CDR3: ASSSGGQTQY

size: -
J: TRBJ1-3
V: TRBV19
CDR3: ANRYDTIY

size: many
J: TRBJ1-3
V: TRBV7-9
CDR3: ASSTPVIPGNTIY

size: few
J: TRBJ2-6
V: TRBV15
CDR3: ATSLHLTVSGANVLT

size: many
J: TRBJ2-5
V: TRBV11-2
CDR3: ASSWGQVLETQY

size: many
J: TRBJ1-6
V: TRBV6-6
CDR3: ASNNWDLGNSPLH

size: many
J: TRBJ1-1
V: TRBV7-9
CDR3: ASKGINTEAF

size: many
J: TRBJ1-5
V: TRBV12-5
CDR3: ASGYGPSNQPQH

size: -
J: TRBJ2-5
V: TRBV7-9
CDR3: ASSGPQGWVETQY

size: many
J: TRBJ2-3
V: TRBV14
CDR3: ASSQGIAGTFTDTQY

size: many
J: TRBJ2-7
V: TRBV28
CDR3: ASSLHRREYEQY

size: many
J: TRBJ2-5
V: TRBV20-1
CDR3: SARDERTQY

size: few
J: TRBJ2-5
V: TRBV20-1
CDR3: SARKATGVIALVGEEETQY

size: -
J: TRBJ2-3
V: TRBV19
CDR3: ASSIVLWRGTDTQY

size: many
J: TRBJ2-5
V: TRBV7-8
CDR3: ASSLTSIQRGGLETQY

size: many
J: TRBJ1-5
V: TRBV30
CDR3: AWSPEVSNQPQH

size: many
J: TRBJ1-5
V: TRBV7-6
CDR3: ASSLLSGASEPQH

size: many
J: TRBJ1-5
V: TRBV28
CDR3: ASRRQGESNQPQH

size: many
J: TRBJ2-1
V: TRBV5-6
CDR3: ASSLAHEQF

size: -
J: TRBJ2-5
V: TRBV2
CDR3: ASSEVSQETQY

size: -
J: TRBJ2-3
V: TRBV14
CDR3: ASSQERPGRRTDTQY

size: many
J: TRBJ2-2
V: TRBV29-1
CDR3: SVEWANTGELF

size: many
J: TRBJ2-7
V: TRBV6-1
CDR3: ASSEVAAGIYEQY

size: -
J: TRBJ1-2
V: TRBV7-9
CDR3: ASSWTGGNGYT

size: few
J: TRBJ2-5
V: TRBV30
CDR3: AWSPGGGLAETQY

size: -
J: TRBJ1-4
V: TRBV27
CDR3: ACSLWGTDEKLF

size: -
J: TRBJ1-3
V: TRBV7-6
CDR3: ASSFSSLRVETGAGNTIY

size: -
J: TRBJ1-2
V: TRBV20-1
CDR3: SASGRERYGYT